One and the same sample provided the 10 T cell receptor beta chains below, sequenced in a study of blood T cell repertoires in COVID-19. The table came from immunoSEQ multiplex PCR; TCRdb's copy has only in-frame clones and leaves some out. The table lists approximately 59,000 clones, 70% to 90% of them singletons. Sequencing used peripheral blood. The receptor source for this set is a man aged 55-75 years with COVID-19, enrolled during active disease.

The rearrangement links TRBV7-3 to TRBJ2-3; 11 bases are a match to TRBD2. V lost 6 bases, J lost 5 bases, and 10 bases stayed unmatched. The CDR3 spans 16 residues. The germline V gene has CDR1 SGHTA and CDR2 FQGTGA. The CDR3 DNA reads as TGTGCCAGCAGTCCACGTAGCGGGGGGGCCTTAGATACGCAGTATTTT. Protein sequence: CASSPRSGGALDTQYF.

V usage is TRBV5-6 and J usage is TRBJ2-7; TRBD1 matches 8 bases. Germline V gives CDR1 SGHDT, CDR2 YYEEEE. J gave up 9 bases and V 4 bases, and 15 bases lay outside the gene matches. This CDR3 comprises 15 residues. CDR3 nucleotides: TGTGCCAGCAGCCCCGGGACAGGTAACCTACGAGGGCAGTACTTC. The encoded protein is CASSPGTGNLRGQYF.

The chain combines TRBV19 with TRBJ1-5; D remains unclear. V was clipped by 3 bases and J by 5 bases, with 11 bases between them. There are 14 residues in the CDR3. Germline V lookup: CDR1 LNHDA, CDR2 SQIVND (reference sequence). CDR3 in amino acids: CASSMERLYQPQHF. The CDR3 DNA reads as TGTGCCAGTAGTATGGAGAGACTCTATCAGCCCCAGCATTTT.

The chain recombines TRBV5-4 with TRBJ1-2; TRBD1 might be the D (6 bases). Trimming left V 0 bases short and J 3 bases short, with 6 bases between. This CDR3 region has 13 residues. The V gene's germline CDR1 is SGHNT and CDR2 YYREEE (reference sequence). The CDR3 protein is CASSLAGDYGYTF. The CDR3 DNA sequence: TGTGCCAGCAGCTTGGCAGGGGACTATGGCTACACCTTC. The variable domain in full, with the rest retrieved from reference TRBV5-4 and TRBJ1-2, is ETGVTQSPTHLIKTRGQQVTLRCSSQSGHNTVSWYQQALGQGPQFIFQYYREEENGRGNFPPRFSGLQFPNYSSELNVNALELDDSALYLCASSLAGDYGYTFGSGTRLTVV.

The V and J genes are TRBV6-5 and TRBJ2-7, with TRBD1 matching 7 bases. Trimming took 10 bases from V and 3 from J; bases not matched to a gene: 6. The CDR3 is made up of 12 amino acids. Germline V gene data show CDR1 as MNHEY and CDR2 as SVGAGI. This chain's CDR3 is CATQTGLYEQYF. CDR3 nucleotide sequence: TGTGCCACCCAGACAGGGCTCTACGAGCAGTACTTC.

J is TRBJ2-5 and V is TRBV2, with 7 bases that match TRBD2. The CDR3 has 12 amino acids. The V gene's germline CDR1 is SNHLY and CDR2 FYNNEI. J was trimmed by 4 bases and V by 11 bases; bases with no gene match: 7. CDR3 loop: CAGGGAGETQYF. CDR3 sequence (DNA): TGTGCCGGGGGAGGGGCGGGAGAGACCCAGTACTTC. The entire variable domain, with the rest obtained from reference TRBV2 and TRBJ2-5, is as follows: EPEVTQTPSHQVTQMGQEVILRCVPISNHLYFYWYRQILGQKVEFLVSFYNNEISEKSEIFDDQFSVERPDGSNFTLKIRSTKLEDSAMYFCAGGGAGETQYFGPGTRLLVL.

This clone was counted between two and nine times. The genes are TRBV5-6 and TRBJ2-1; D is uncertain. CDR1 and CDR2 from the germline V gene are SGHDT and YYEEEE. Trimming took 4 bases from V and 0 from J, leaving 14 bases between them. The CDR3 totals 16 residues. The CDR3 protein is CASSERGLSSYNEQFF. The CDR3 coding sequence is TGTGCCAGCAGCGAGAGAGGTTTAAGCTCCTACAATGAGCAGTTCTTC.

The chain recombines TRBV30 with TRBJ2-7, with a weak D call TRBD2 (6 bases). Germline CDR1 reads GTSNPN; CDR2 reads SVGIG (reference sequence). This CDR3 region has 14 residues. V was clipped by 3 bases and J by 0 bases, with 12 bases between them. The CDR3 bases are TGTGCCTGGAGCATAGGAGGGGCCTCCTACGAGCAGTACTTC. Translating gives CAWSIGGASYEQYF.

The chain employs TRBV7-9 and TRBJ1-1; 8 nucleotides agree with TRBD1. The CDR3 spans 18 residues. CDR1 SEHNR and CDR2 FQNEAQ come from the germline V gene (reference sequence). V lost 1 base and J lost 1; bases outside the gene matches: 11. The CDR3 region has the DNA TGTGCCAGCAGCTTAGATGATCGGAGGACAGGGCAGAACACTGAAGCTTTCTTT. It is translated as CASSLDDRRTGQNTEAFF.

This clone has only a few counts. The chain uses TRBV5-8 and TRBJ2-6; TRBD1 matches 9 bases. Losses at the gene ends were 2 bases for V and 4 bases for J; bases not matched to a gene: 4. The germline V gene has CDR1 SGHTS and CDR2 YDEGEE. CDR3 length: 16 amino acids. CDR3 in DNA: TGTGCCAGCAGCTTAGAACAGGGGGCCGGGGCCAACGTCCTGACTTTC. Translating gives CASSLEQGAGANVLTF. The full variable domain, in which reference TRBV5-8 and TRBJ2-6 provide the parts outside the CDR3, is EAGVTQSPTHLIKTRGQQATLRCSPISGHTSVYWYQQALGLGLQFLLWYDEGEERNRGNFPPRFSGRQFPNYSSELNVNALELEDSALYLCASSLEQGAGANVLTFGAGSRLTVL.